This record concerns one T cell receptor (beta chain) sequence. The sample belongs to a study of blood T cell repertoires in COVID-19. Study-wide context: PBMCs, B-cell-depleted T cells, or T cells provided the cDNA or gDNA that made up the material.

Method: immunoSEQ multiplex PCR; TCRdb's copy keeps in-frame clones and lacks some. The table has around 200,000 clones, around four fifths seen once. CDR1 is LNHDA, CDR2 SQIVND, per germline (reference sequence). V dropped 9 bases and J dropped 0; count of bases not matched to a gene: 4. The CDR3 is 13 amino acids. Sequencing was carried out using peripheral blood. This chain links TRBV19 with TRBJ2-7; TRBD1 matches 8 bases. This TCR was sampled from a woman of 80 years or more with active or convalescent COVID-19. CDR3: CASLDRVSYEQYF. In DNA form, the CDR3 reads TGTGCCAGCCTGGACAGGGTCTCCTACGAGCAGTACTTC.